The 25 T cell receptor beta chains in this list originate from one sample, sequenced in a study of shared clonotypes between healthy human individuals. The table came from immunoSEQ multiplex PCR; TCRdb's copy has only in-frame clones and leaves some out. The table lists millions of clones, about 95% of them singletons, with more than 0.95% in the top ten. The naive CD8 subset, CD45RO-negative cells positively selected for CCR7, excluded terminally differentiated effector memory CD45RA+ cells. Sequencing was performed on naive CD8+ T cells sorted from blood. The origin of the receptors is a young man in good health.

This clone appeared a single time. V usage is TRBV2 and J usage is TRBJ2-7; TRBD1 matches at 9 bases. There are 13 residues in the CDR3. Trimming removed 7 bases from V and 2 bases from J; junction bases left unmatched: 3. Germline CDR1 SNHLY, CDR2 FYNNEI. The CDR3 reads CASTGQGPYEQYF. In DNA form, the CDR3 reads TGTGCCAGCACTGGACAGGGGCCCTACGAGCAGTACTTC.

In regard to this clone: Other DNA sequences in the sample encode the same CDR3. This sequence joins TRBV5-6 and TRBJ2-2, with unresolved D. CDR1 is SGHDT, CDR2 YYEEEE, per germline. The CDR3 is made up of 11 amino acids. The V gene lost 5 bases and the J gene lost 4 bases, with 3 bases spanning the gap. CDR3 bases: TGTGCCAGCAGTTTCACCGGGGAGCTGTTTTTT. This gives the protein CASSFTGELFF.

The chain carries TRBV4-1 and TRBJ1-4; D unclear. CDR1 and CDR2 from the germline V gene are MGHRA and YSYEKL. V shed 1 base and J shed 8 bases, with 17 bases lying between them. The CDR3 length is 16 residues. The CDR3 DNA follows: TGCGCCAGCAGCCAAGCCTACCCGGGAGAGGGAGAAAAACTGTTTTTT. Translation gives CASSQAYPGEGEKLFF.

The chain is built from TRBV7-2 and TRBJ1-2; D is possibly TRBD1 (5 bases). The V end lost 5 bases, the J end lost 3 bases, and 19 bases lay between the germline ends. Looked up from germline, CDR1 is SGHTA and CDR2 is FQGNSA. This CDR3 contains 16 residues. CDR3 region: CASSRALGEGDYGYTF. DNA for the CDR3: TGTGCCAGCAGCCGTGCCCTGGGGGAGGGTGACTATGGCTACACCTTC.

The CDR3 reads CASSVVVTGRNTDTQYF. In DNA, the CDR3 is TGTGCCAGCAGCGTAGTAGTGACAGGGAGAAACACAGATACGCAGTATTTT. V usage is TRBV9 and J usage is TRBJ2-3; 7 positions agree with TRBD1. CDR3 length: 17 residues. V lost 0 bases, J lost 2 bases, and 9 bases stayed unmatched. Germline V gives CDR1 SGDLS, CDR2 YYNGEE. Complete variable domain (other parts from reference TRBV9 and TRBJ2-3): DSGVTQTPKHLITATGQRVTLRCSPRSGDLSVYWYQQSLDQGLQFLIQYYNGEERAKGNILERFSAQQFPDLHSELNLSSLELGDSALYFCASSVVVTGRNTDTQYFGPGTRLTVL.

The chain joins TRBV7-3 to TRBJ2-3; no clear D gene. The CDR3 extends over 15 amino acids. V was shortened by 0 bases and J by 2 bases, with 9 bases between the two germline ends. Germline V gene sequence: CDR1 SGHTA, CDR2 FQGTGA. The CDR3 loop is CASSLTVAYTDTQYF. CDR3 nucleotide sequence: TGTGCCAGCAGCTTAACGGTGGCTTACACAGATACGCAGTATTTT.

The rearrangement links TRBV5-5 to TRBJ1-2; no clear D gene. This CDR3 comprises 16 residues. V was trimmed by 4 bases and J by 2 bases, leaving 18 bases between them. Per germline, CDR1 SGHKS and CDR2 YYEKEE (reference sequence). CDR3 sequence reads: CASSTKPAVANYGYTF. The CDR3 bases are TGTGCCAGCAGCACAAAACCTGCGGTTGCGAACTATGGCTACACCTTC.

This clone has a single count. The chain combines TRBV7-2 with TRBJ2-1; D is ambiguous. The germline V gene has CDR1 SGHTA and CDR2 FQGNSA. Trimming shortened V by 4 bases and J by 6 bases, and 10 bases separated the two germline ends. This CDR3 region has 13 residues. The CDR3: CASSSLAANEQFF. The CDR3 bases are TGTGCCAGCAGCTCCCTCGCAGCCAATGAGCAGTTCTTC.

This chain links TRBV5-6 with TRBJ2-5; 7 nucleotides line up with TRBD2. The assigned J gene may be wrong: the sequence end matches TRBJ2-7 better. There are 14 residues in the CDR3. Germline CDR1 is SGHDT and CDR2 is YYEEEE. The CDR3 spells CASSFLADPYEQYF. Written as DNA, the CDR3 is TGTGCCAGCAGCTTCCTAGCGGATCCCTACGAGCAGTACTTC.

This chain links TRBV15 with TRBJ1-3; 7 bases agree with TRBD1. V lost 1 base, J lost 3 bases, and 6 bases stayed unmatched. The germline V gene has CDR1 LNHNV and CDR2 YYDKDF (reference sequence). The CDR3 covers 16 residues. The CDR3 nucleotides read TGTGCCACCAGCAGAGGGCAGGGGGTCGGTGGAAACACCATATATTTT. As protein: CATSRGQGVGGNTIYF.

This chain links TRBV25-1 with TRBJ2-6; D gene ambiguous. Trimming stripped 5 bases from V and 2 bases from J, with 10 bases between. Germline-derived CDR1 and CDR2 are MGHDK and SYGVNS. The CDR3 covers 15 residues. DNA for the CDR3: TGTGCCAGCAGTTATCAGACCCCTGGGGCCAACGTCCTGACTTTC. It specifies CASSYQTPGANVLTF.

The chain links TRBV5-6 to TRBJ2-3; no reliable D call. Germline lookup yields CDR1 SGHDT and CDR2 YYEEEE. Deletions cut 5 bases from V and 1 base from J, with 8 bases between. The CDR3 is 13 amino acids. The chain's CDR3 is CASSQIGTDTQYF. The CDR3 nucleotides read TGTGCCAGCAGTCAGATTGGCACAGATACGCAGTATTTT. The variable domain in full, with the rest retrieved from reference TRBV5-6 and TRBJ2-3, is DAGVTQSPTHLIKTRGQQVTLRCSPKSGHDTVSWYQQALGQGPQFIFQYYEEEERQRGNFPDRFSGHQFPNYSSELNVNALLLGDSALYLCASSQIGTDTQYFGPGTRLTVL.

This chain connects TRBV4-3 to TRBJ1-1; D is ambiguous. The CDR3 loop spans 15 amino acids. The V end was cut by 0 bases, the J end by 0 bases, with 8 bases between. CDR1 is LGHNA and CDR2 is YSLEER in the germline V gene. The CDR3 sequence: CASSQDVRLNTEAFF. The DNA of the CDR3 is TGCGCCAGCAGCCAAGATGTACGTTTGAACACTGAAGCTTTCTTT.

The rearrangement joins TRBV23-1 to TRBJ2-7; D is unresolved. TRBV23-1 is treated as an ORF (open reading frame) with a function not yet certain. V lost 7 bases to trimming and J lost 2 bases, with 15 bases between them. CDR3 length: 14 amino acids. CDR3 DNA sequence: TGCGCCAGCACACCGCCAGCAGAAACCTACGAGCAGTACTTC. Amino acids: CASTPPAETYEQYF.

The CDR3 loop is CASSSSTGHNEKLFF. The CDR3 DNA sequence: TGTGCCAGTAGTTCCTCTACAGGGCATAATGAAAAACTGTTTTTT. This sequence joins TRBV19 and TRBJ1-4; maybe TRBD1 (6 bases). Germline loops: CDR1 LNHDA, CDR2 SQIVND (reference sequence). The V end was cut by 5 bases, the J end by 4 bases, with 14 bases between. This CDR3 is built from 15 residues.

V and J are TRBV2 and TRBJ2-1; D might be TRBD1 (6 bases). The germline V gene encodes CDR1 SNHLY and CDR2 FYNNEI. V lost 2 bases and J 6 bases, leaving 8 bases between the germline ends. The CDR3 has 13 residues. Here the CDR3 reads CASSEYRANEQFF. The CDR3 DNA reads TGTGCCAGCAGTGAATACAGGGCCAATGAGCAGTTCTTC.

This chain links TRBV5-8 with TRBJ1-5, with a tentative D call TRBD1 (6 bases). CDR3 size: 14 residues. The V end was cut by 4 bases, the J end by 4 bases, with 12 bases between. Germline values: CDR1 SGHTS, CDR2 YDEGEE. The CDR3 sequence: CASSPGQLNQPQHF. In nucleotides, the CDR3 is TGTGCCAGCAGCCCCGGACAGCTTAATCAGCCCCAGCATTTT.

For this clone: The junction does not match germline at one end; this may be a read error. This chain connects TRBV28 to TRBJ1-5, with D unresolved. CDR3 length: 18 residues. The germline V gene encodes CDR1 MDHEN and CDR2 SYDVKM. The CDR3 DNA follows: TGTGCCAGCAGTACCGCAGTTTTAACATCATATAGCTATCAGCCCCAGCATTTT. Translation: CASSTAVLTSYSYQPQHF.

The chain combines TRBV2 with TRBJ2-2; the D is unclear. There are 16 residues in the CDR3. Trimming took off 6 bases at V and 2 bases at J, with 16 bases between the two ends. The germline CDR1 and CDR2 sequences are SNHLY and FYNNEI. The CDR3 region has the DNA TGTGCCAGCAGGCATGCGACCTTTCTCAACACCGGGGAGCTGTTTTTT. This gives the protein CASRHATFLNTGELFF.

J is TRBJ1-4 and V is TRBV27; D call uncertain. Germline V gene sequence: CDR1 MNHEY, CDR2 SMNVEV (reference sequence). V lost 0 bases and J 7 bases, leaving 9 bases between the germline ends. This CDR3 comprises 14 residues. The CDR3 DNA is TGTGCCAGCAGTTTATCGGGGTTAGGTGAAAAACTGTTTTTT. Its translation is CASSLSGLGEKLFF.

The V gene is TRBV7-8, the J gene TRBJ2-1; D is ambiguous. There are 13 residues in the CDR3. Trimming took 4 bases from V and 9 from J, leaving 13 bases between them. Per the germline V gene, CDR1 is SGHVS and CDR2 is FQNEAQ. CDR3 amino acids: CASSSLFSGEQFF. CDR3 in DNA: TGTGCCAGCAGCTCCCTTTTTTCAGGTGAGCAGTTCTTC.

This chain joins TRBV27 and TRBJ1-1, with 8 bases that match TRBD1. The length of the CDR3 is 15 residues. V lost 2 bases to trimming and J lost 1 base; unmatched junction nucleotides: 3. Per germline, CDR1 MNHEY and CDR2 SMNVEV (reference sequence). CDR3 residues: CASSLQTGENTEAFF. The CDR3 DNA follows: TGTGCCAGCAGTTTACAGACAGGGGAGAACACTGAAGCTTTCTTT.

The chain uses TRBV13 and TRBJ2-3; D not certain. Germline CDR1 and CDR2: PRHDT and FYEKMQ (reference sequence). The CDR3 spans 14 residues. V was cut by 8 bases and J by 0 bases, with 12 bases left in between. The CDR3 here is CASGLAASTDTQYF. CDR3 DNA sequence: TGTGCCAGCGGGCTGGCGGCCAGCACAGATACGCAGTATTTT.

V is TRBV5-6 and J is TRBJ2-5, with 9 bases matching TRBD2. The DNA end lines up better with TRBJ2-7; the J call may be wrong. Looked up from germline, CDR1 is SGHDT and CDR2 is YYEEEE. The CDR3 contains 18 residues. The chain's CDR3 is CASSATGWPSGTILEQYF. The CDR3 coding sequence is TGTGCCAGCAGCGCGACAGGTTGGCCTAGCGGGACCATTCTCGAGCAGTACTTC.

The chain recombines TRBV5-1 with TRBJ2-3; tentative D call: TRBD2 (6 bases). Germline V gene data show CDR1 as SGHRS and CDR2 as YFSETQ. Trimming cost V 4 bases and J 6 bases, with 21 bases left between them. The CDR3 runs to 16 residues. CDR3 DNA: TGCGCCAGCAGCCCTGGAGGGGACCCGACGGGTGATACGCAGTATTTT. It translates to CASSPGGDPTGDTQYF.